The TCR beta chain under discussion was sequenced for a study of T-cell memory formation after mild COVID-19. Comments on this clonotype: Its antigen is still unknown.

Whole-study findings and limits: Whereas later expanders leaned CD4+, clones contracting day 15 to 85 showed a balanced CD4/CD8 makeup. What remained unconfirmed was the SARS-CoV-2 specificity of second-wave clones peaking on day 37.

The authors produced TCR alpha and TCR beta cDNA libraries with sample barcodes and UMIs by 5'RACE using constant-segment primers. MiXCR, run by TCRdb on the 5' RACE reads, gives a single entry per CDR3 protein. The repertoire holds approximately 400,000 distinct CDR3 sequences, with roughly 18% as singletons. V lost 5 bases, J lost 8 bases, and 11 bases stayed unmatched. CDR3 length: 15 amino acids. Germline CDR1 is MNHNY and CDR2 is SVGAGI (reference sequence). The chain employs TRBV6-6 and TRBJ1-2, with 10 bases matching TRBD1. This receptor was taken from a man younger than 35 who had mild COVID-19 (a few samples of this study predate the infection). Cell type and time point are not known. Sequencing used PBMCs or a T cell subset sorted from them (not recorded which). The CDR3 is CASSLRTGGVSGYTF. CDR3 nucleotides: TGTGCCAGCAGTCTACGGACAGGGGGGGTTAGCGGCTACACCTTC.